This TCR beta chain was recovered during a study of read filtering for tumor transcriptome and immune sequencing. Turning to the study itself: By R-ISS, stages I, II and III held approximately 8, 16 and 7 patients.

The library was built from around 380 ng RNA with molecular barcoded adaptors for alpha/delta and beta/gamma chains. TCRdb recomputed calls from the reads with MiXCR, one row per CDR3 protein. The table records tens of thousands of distinct CDR3 sequences, 15% to 20% of them present only once. As to this clonotype: Its target is not known.

Germline V gene data show CDR1 as SQVTM and CDR2 as ANQGSEA. The CDR3 is 15 residues long. V trimming: 6 bases; J trimming: 0 bases; junction bases outside the gene matches: 9. Findings and caveats of the study: This fraction held mixed bone marrow immune cells after CD138-negative sorting. Dropping single-read clonotypes raised IR-seq and RNA-seq shared-clonotype correlation.

This receptor was identified in a donor at least 40 years old with multiple myeloma. The chain combines TRBV29-1 with TRBJ2-5; 8 bases match TRBD2. The sequenced sample was a population of CD138-negative cells sorted from bone marrow. The CDR3 nucleotides read TGCAGCGTCCCCCAGCCACTAGCGGACCAAGAGACCCAGTACTTC. Protein product: CSVPQPLADQETQYF.